This section outlines one TCR beta chain sequence together with its context. This CDR3 is 15 amino acids long. V was cut by 5 bases and J by 0 bases, with 13 bases left in between. Germline V CDR1 and CDR2: SEHNR, FQNEAQ (reference sequence). The data derive from a study of blood T cell repertoires in COVID-19. Sequenced by immunoSEQ multiplex PCR; TCRdb stores in-frame clones only, minus some. The sample has approximately 180,000 clones; approximately 89% are singletons. The sequencing input was peripheral blood. The chain links TRBV7-9 to TRBJ1-2, with D hard to call. This clonotype was sampled from a man aged 35 to 55 with active or convalescent COVID-19. The CDR3 region has the DNA TGTGCCAGCAGCCCCCGGCAGGAAGCTAACTATGGCTACACCTTC. This translates into CASSPRQEANYGYTF.